Sequencing of this T cell receptor beta chain was carried out in a study of blood T cell repertoires in COVID-19 (dated by TCRdb to about 2020). In terms of the full investigation: The collaborator samples originated in the United States, Italy and Spain and spanned the acute and convalescent phases of COVID-19. The material from the prospective study consisted of cDNA or gDNA derived from T cells, B-cell-depleted T cells, or PBMCs. Subjects who had been exposed to COVID-19, were actively infected with it, or had recovered from it provided the deeply sampled blood TCRbeta repertoires that made up the dataset. The repertoires were made available in a free public database intended to serve as a resource for research on the immune response to SARS-CoV-2. Samples came from the ongoing ImmuneRACE study (first 160 participants) plus 1,254 subjects from 6 global collaborators. The sample metadata nearly always contained a de-identified subject ID, COVID-19 status, age in years and sex. HLA class I and class II types, where available, came from metadata supplied by the sample provider rather than from assay-based typing. What the authors observed across the whole study: The amount of clinical and demographic metadata varied by source and participant and was provided uncurated.

The immunoSEQ Assay, a bias-controlled multiplex PCR, was used to amplify TCRbeta CDR3 regions from genomic DNA. For the original study's pipeline: The number of nucleated cells in each sample was estimated from the amplification of reference gene primers within the assay. To quantify the absolute abundance of each unique TCRbeta CDR3 rearrangement, sequence reads were collapsed and filtered. For each sample, productive Simpson clonality was calculated as the square root of Simpson's diversity index across productive rearrangements. Here the immuneACCESS table is served through TCRdb, limited to in-frame sequences with V and J called. Missing clones are a known gap in these copies; in checked studies unresolved V genes cover under half, and the rest lacks a known reason. V, J and clone size are those of that table, while D and trimming were read from the DNA. For this sample the table gives more than 95,000 clones, of which about 80% were detected only once. The leading ten clones occupy 15% to 20% of the sample.

The cysteine opens and the phenylalanine closes a CDR3 of 19 amino acids. The sequence is cut down to CDR3 DNA, 57 bases in frame from base 1. Looking up the germline V gene yields CDR1 LGHNA and CDR2 YSLEER. V is pruned by 3 bases and J by 4 bases, leaving 14 bases of the junction without a gene match. On this clone itself: What antigen it recognizes has not been identified. Qualities for individual bases were not recorded, and no much larger clone is one base off.

Collaborating institutions collected whole blood in K2EDTA tubes following their own protocols. Collaborator samples were shipped for TCRbeta analysis as frozen whole blood, isolated PBMCs, or DNA extracted from either sample type. The specimen was peripheral blood. The clonotype was recovered from a man at least 80 years old with acute or convalescent COVID-19. The rearranged chain carries TRBV4-3 and TRBJ2-2; 10 of the junction bases match TRBD2. The CDR3 has the sequence CASSQFGASGSIVTGELFF. The DNA sequence is given as TGCGCCAGCAGCCAGTTTGGGGCTAGCGGGAGTATAGTCACCGGGGAGCTGTTTTTT.